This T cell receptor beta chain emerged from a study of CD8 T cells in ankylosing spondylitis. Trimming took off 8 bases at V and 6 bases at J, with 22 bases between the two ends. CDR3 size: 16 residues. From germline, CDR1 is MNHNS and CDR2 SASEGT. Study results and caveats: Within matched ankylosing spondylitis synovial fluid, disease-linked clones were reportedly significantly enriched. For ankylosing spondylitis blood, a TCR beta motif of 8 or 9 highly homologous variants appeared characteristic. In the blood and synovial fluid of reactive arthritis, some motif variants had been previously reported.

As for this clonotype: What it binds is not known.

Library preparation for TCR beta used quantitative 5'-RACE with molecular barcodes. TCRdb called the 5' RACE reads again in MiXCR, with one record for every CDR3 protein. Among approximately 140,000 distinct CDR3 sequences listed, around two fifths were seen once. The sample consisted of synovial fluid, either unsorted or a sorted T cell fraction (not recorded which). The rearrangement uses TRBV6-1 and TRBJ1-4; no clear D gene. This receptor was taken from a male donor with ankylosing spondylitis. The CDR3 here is CASGPWLEGFHEKLFF. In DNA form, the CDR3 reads TGTGCCAGCGGCCCGTGGCTCGAGGGTTTTCATGAAAAACTGTTTTTT.